One and the same sample provided the 27 T cell receptor beta chains below, sequenced in a study of technical replicates of blood from a few donors. Method: immunoSEQ multiplex PCR; TCRdb's copy keeps in-frame clones and lacks some. Of about 70,000 clones in the sample, just under 95% were seen once. The sample taken for sequencing was T cells isolated from PBMCs. These receptors were obtained from a human donor in good health.

This chain uses TRBV5-6 with TRBJ2-7; TRBD1 agrees at 7 bases. V lost 6 bases and J lost 3; bases outside the gene matches: 9. The CDR3 extends over 14 amino acids. The germline CDR1 and CDR2 sequences are SGHDT and YYEEEE. The CDR3 region has the DNA TGTGCCAGCATCGAGACAGGGAAAGGCTACGAGCAGTACTTC. It encodes CASIETGKGYEQYF.

The chain joins TRBV7-9 to TRBJ1-2; D is possibly TRBD1 (6 bases). The V gene's germline CDR1 is SEHNR and CDR2 FQNEAQ (reference sequence). Trimming shortened V by 6 bases and J by 5 bases, and 13 bases separated the two germline ends. CDR3 size: 13 residues. CDR3 amino acids: CASSLPGQYGYTF. The CDR3 DNA reads TGTGCCAGCAGTTTACCCGGACAGTATGGCTACACCTTC.

The chain employs TRBV19 and TRBJ1-2, with 7 bases aligning to TRBD1. V was clipped by 5 bases and J by 8 bases; unmatched bases: 8. The CDR3 contains 13 residues. CDR1 LNHDA and CDR2 SQIVND come from the germline V gene (reference sequence). The CDR3 loop is CASSVNRGSGYTF. Here the CDR3 DNA reads TGTGCCAGTAGTGTTAACAGGGGATCCGGCTACACCTTC.

This clone came up once. V usage is TRBV7-9 and J usage is TRBJ2-1; D is undetermined. V was pared by 1 base and J by 0 bases, with 10 bases between. Germline CDR1 and CDR2: SEHNR and FQNEAQ (reference sequence). This CDR3 spans 16 amino acids. Written as DNA, the CDR3 is TGTGCCAGCAGCTTAGATGGCACAAACTCCTACAATGAGCAGTTCTTC. Its protein product is CASSLDGTNSYNEQFF.

The V and J genes are TRBV5-4 and TRBJ1-5; TRBD1 might be the D (6 bases). Between the trimmed V and J ends, which lost 4 bases and 4 bases, there was a span of 15 bases. The germline gives CDR1 SGHNT, CDR2 YYREEE (reference sequence). The CDR3 is 15 residues long. CDR3 DNA: TGTGCCAGCAGCGACAGCCGAACAGGGAATCAGCCCCAGCATTTT. It is translated as CASSDSRTGNQPQHF.

This chain connects TRBV4-1 to TRBJ2-7; TRBD1 agrees at 7 bases. J was trimmed by 3 bases and V by 5 bases; bases with no gene match: 4. There are 13 residues in the CDR3. CDR1 and CDR2 (germline): MGHRA, YSYEKL. CDR3 protein: CASSFGTDYEQYF. CDR3 nucleotides: TGCGCCAGCAGCTTTGGGACAGACTACGAGCAGTACTTC.

The chain joins TRBV11-2 to TRBJ2-1; 8 bases agree with TRBD1. The germline V gene has CDR1 SGHAT and CDR2 FQNNGV. The CDR3 is 15 residues long. Trimming took 3 bases from V and 3 from J; bases not matched to a gene: 4. The CDR3 nucleotides read TGTGCCAGCAGCTTCGCCGGGACAGGCTACAATGAGCAGTTCTTC. Translating gives CASSFAGTGYNEQFF. The full variable domain, its missing parts supplied by reference TRBV11-2 and TRBJ2-1, is EAGVAQSPRYKIIEKRQSVAFWCNPISGHATLYWYQQILGQGPKLLIQFQNNGVVDDSQLPKDRFSAERLKGVDSTLKIQPAKLEDSAVYLCASSFAGTGYNEQFFGPGTRLTVL.

The sample holds a few counts of this clone. This chain connects TRBV11-1 to TRBJ2-2, with 8 positions matching TRBD2. The CDR3 is made up of 15 amino acids. From germline, CDR1 is SGHAT and CDR2 FQDESV (reference sequence). J was trimmed by 3 bases and V by 0 bases; bases with no gene match: 0. The CDR3 nucleotides read TGTGCCAGCAGCTTAGCAGCGGGAGACACCGGGGAGCTGTTTTTT. It specifies CASSLAAGDTGELFF. Together with reference TRBV11-1 and TRBJ2-2, the CDR3 gives the full variable domain: EAEVAQSPRYKITEKSQAVAFWCDPISGHATLYWYRQILGQGPELLVQFQDESVVDDSQLPKDRFSAERLKGVDSTLKIQPAELGDSAMYLCASSLAAGDTGELFFGEGSRLTVL.

The V gene is TRBV9, the J gene TRBJ2-1; D is undetermined. V lost 1 base and J lost 0, with 11 bases in between. The germline gives CDR1 SGDLS, CDR2 YYNGEE. The CDR3 consists of 16 residues. As DNA, the CDR3 is TGTGCCAGCAGCGTACTCTTCGATAGCTCCTACAATGAGCAGTTCTTC. It yields the protein CASSVLFDSSYNEQFF. Using reference TRBV9 and TRBJ2-1 for the parts outside the CDR3, the full variable domain is DSGVTQTPKHLITATGQRVTLRCSPRSGDLSVYWYQQSLDQGLQFLIQYYNGEERAKGNILERFSAQQFPDLHSELNLSSLELGDSALYFCASSVLFDSSYNEQFFGPGTRLTVL.

V usage is TRBV19 and J usage is TRBJ2-1, with a tentative D call TRBD1 (6 bases). Trimming left V 0 bases short and J 2 bases short, with 8 bases between. The CDR3 length is 15 residues. CDR1 is LNHDA and CDR2 is SQIVND in the germline V gene (reference sequence). CDR3: CASSIDRGPYNEQFF. As DNA, the CDR3 is TGTGCCAGTAGTATAGACAGGGGCCCCTACAATGAGCAGTTCTTC.

The rearrangement joins TRBV21-1 to TRBJ2-7; the D call TRBD2 from the table was never checked on the DNA. TRBV21-1 is recorded as a pseudogene. The CDR3 spans 13 residues. CDR3 sequence: CASSRLAFYEQYF. DNA for the CDR3: TGTGCCAGCAGCAGGCTAGCCTTCTACGAGCAGTACTTC.

The chain joins TRBV5-1 to TRBJ2-1; 14 nucleotides align to TRBD2. The CDR3 is made up of 18 amino acids. Germline CDR1 and CDR2: SGHRS and YFSETQ. Trimming at V came to 0 bases and at J to 1 base, leaving 3 bases not matched to a gene. The CDR3 protein is CASSLGLAGGMSYNEQFF. The CDR3 DNA follows: TGCGCCAGCAGCTTGGGACTAGCGGGAGGGATGTCCTACAATGAGCAGTTCTTC.

V is TRBV7-9 and J is TRBJ2-7; the match to TRBD1 covers 8 bases. With 5 bases clipped from V and 1 base from J, the junction kept 7 bases outside the gene matches. The length of the CDR3 is 15 residues. From germline, CDR1 is SEHNR and CDR2 FQNEAQ (reference sequence). The CDR3 DNA sequence: TGTGCCAGCAGCCCCCCGGACAGGGATTCCTACGAGCAGTACTTC. It specifies CASSPPDRDSYEQYF. The full variable domain, rest sourced from reference TRBV7-9 and TRBJ2-7, is DTGVSQNPRHKITKRGQNVTFRCDPISEHNRLYWYRQTLGQGPEFLTYFQNEAQLEKSRLLSDRFSAERPKGSFSTLEIQRTEQGDSAMYLCASSPPDRDSYEQYFGPGTRLTVT.

Only a few counts were recorded for this clone. J is TRBJ1-1 and V is TRBV30; no definite D call. V gave up 3 bases and J gave up 5 bases, with 7 bases separating them. The CDR3 has 11 residues. Germline values: CDR1 GTSNPN, CDR2 SVGIG (reference sequence). DNA of the CDR3: TGTGCCTGGAGGGAGAGAACTGAAGCTTTCTTT. Translated, it gives CAWRERTEAFF.

The V call is TRBV9, the J call TRBJ2-1, with 9 bases matching TRBD1. CDR3 length equals 15 residues. V was pared by 4 bases and J by 6 bases, with 8 bases of the junction left unmatched. The germline V gene has CDR1 SGDLS and CDR2 YYNGEE. The CDR3 sequence is CASSQYRGLGNEQFF. In nucleotides, the CDR3 is TGTGCCAGCAGCCAATACAGGGGGCTGGGCAATGAGCAGTTCTTC.

The chain couples TRBV5-1 to TRBJ1-1, with 8 bases matching TRBD1. Per germline, CDR1 SGHRS and CDR2 YFSETQ. Unmatched junction bases numbered 8, after V lost 6 bases and J lost 1 base. The CDR3 has 15 amino acids. The chain's CDR3 is CASTQGAGANTEAFF. The CDR3, as DNA: TGCGCCAGCACCCAGGGGGCTGGGGCGAACACTGAAGCTTTCTTT.

The chain has TRBV2 and TRBJ1-3; D might be TRBD1 (5 bases). This CDR3 has 14 amino acids. The V and J ends lost 5 bases and 3 bases respectively, with 11 bases between them. The V gene's germline CDR1 is SNHLY and CDR2 FYNNEI. The DNA for the CDR3 is TGTGCCAGCAGTCGGGGGTTGTATGGAAACACCATATATTTT. Encoded protein: CASSRGLYGNTIYF.

This chain links TRBV28 with TRBJ2-5; 8 bases align to TRBD2. The CDR3 covers 16 residues. Germline loops: CDR1 MDHEN, CDR2 SYDVKM. Trimming removed 4 bases from V and 2 bases from J; junction bases left unmatched: 9. The CDR3 is CASSSNLAGEQETQYF. DNA for the CDR3: TGTGCCAGCAGTTCGAACCTAGCGGGCGAGCAAGAGACCCAGTACTTC.

This sequence joins TRBV25-1 and TRBJ2-2, with no clear D. This CDR3 comprises 13 residues. CDR1 and CDR2 from the germline V gene are MGHDK and SYGVNS. The ends were cut back, 4 bases at V and 1 base at J, with 4 bases in the middle. CDR3: CASSGQNTGELFF. The CDR3 nucleotides are TGTGCCAGCAGTGGACAGAACACCGGGGAGCTGTTTTTT.

The chain recombines TRBV9 with TRBJ2-5; D perhaps matches TRBD2 (5 bases). The germline V gene has CDR1 SGDLS and CDR2 YYNGEE. V was pared by 1 base and J by 2 bases, with 9 bases between. The CDR3 is 14 amino acids. CDR3 loop: CASSVRGLQETQYF. DNA of the CDR3: TGTGCCAGCAGCGTACGAGGACTGCAAGAGACCCAGTACTTC.

This rearrangement joins TRBV6-7 to TRBJ1-1; D not resolved. TRBV6-7 is reported as an ORF; its role is uncertain. This CDR3 has 17 residues. Trimming pared 0 bases from V and 0 bases from J, leaving 14 bases between. The CDR3 nucleotides are TGTGCCAGCAGTTACTCGAATTTGAACAGACTGAACACTGAAGCTTTCTTT. This sequence encodes CASSYSNLNRLNTEAFF.

The chain is built from TRBV4-1 and TRBJ2-3, with D perhaps matching TRBD2 (6 bases). There are 15 residues in the CDR3. Between the trimmed V and J ends, which lost 1 base and 5 bases, there was a span of 13 bases. Germline V gives CDR1 MGHRA, CDR2 YSYEKL. CDR3 sequence (DNA): TGCGCCAGCAGCCAAGTGGGAACTAGCCTAGATACGCAGTATTTT. Its protein product is CASSQVGTSLDTQYF.

The gene calls are TRBV6-5 and TRBJ2-7; 9 bases are a match to TRBD1. This CDR3 contains 15 residues. CDR1 is MNHEY and CDR2 is SVGAGI in the germline V gene. The V and J ends lost 6 bases and 5 bases, in that order; junction bases with no gene match: 11. The CDR3 spells CASSFIRDRDDEQYF. In DNA form, the CDR3 reads TGTGCCAGCAGCTTTATCCGGGACAGGGACGACGAGCAGTACTTC.

The genes are TRBV6-5 and TRBJ2-3; the D gene is possibly TRBD2 (5 bases). The CDR3 runs 13 residues. Trimming took 6 bases from V and 5 from J, leaving 12 bases between them. Germline V gene lookup returns CDR1 MNHEY and CDR2 SVGAGI. The CDR3 bases are TGTGCCAGCAGAACGGACGGGGTAGATACGCAGTATTTT. Protein: CASRTDGVDTQYF.

The chain has TRBV10-3 and TRBJ1-5; D uncertain. The CDR3 has 14 amino acids. Trimming took 4 bases from V and 4 from J, leaving 11 bases between them. Germline V gene data show CDR1 as ENHRY and CDR2 as SYGVKD. CDR3 loop: CAISGLEGNQPQHF. Written as DNA, the CDR3 is TGTGCCATCAGTGGATTAGAGGGAAATCAGCCCCAGCATTTT.

This chain connects TRBV21-1 to TRBJ1-1; TRBD1 is taken as the D call from the table, unchecked against the DNA. TRBV21-1 is flagged as a pseudogene. CDR3 length: 16 residues. CDR3 in amino acids: CASSKSPGGPNTEAFF. The DNA of the CDR3 is TGTGCCAGCAGCAAAAGTCCAGGGGGGCCAAACACTGAAGCTTTCTTT.

V usage is TRBV6-4 and J usage is TRBJ2-6, with 9 bases fitting TRBD2. This CDR3 has 17 amino acids. V lost 0 bases and J lost 2; bases outside the gene matches: 2. Germline values: CDR1 MRHNA, CDR2 SNTAGT. The DNA for the CDR3 is TGTGCCAGCAGTGACTCGTCTAGCGGGACTGGGGCCAACGTCCTGACTTTC. This encodes CASSDSSSGTGANVLTF.